This note documents a single TCR beta chain sequence. These data belong to a study of Graves' ophthalmopathy and Graves' hyperthyroidism. In donors with ophthalmopathy, activity was moderate-to-severe, with CAS ≥3, NOSPECS ≥4 and duration under 3 months. Each diagnosis was determined on the basis of clinical symptoms, serum thyroxine, TRAb, thyroid ultrasound and orbital computed tomography. TCR beta CDR3 regions were amplified from RNA transcripts. In the first round, RT-PCR was carried out with HTBI primers, and a multiplex PCR formed the second round. TCRdb fed the multiplex PCR reads into MiXCR, producing one record per CDR3 protein. Of 340,000 or so distinct CDR3 sequences listed, roughly a sixth are singletons. Germline CDR1 PRHDT, CDR2 FYEKMQ (reference sequence). The length of the CDR3 is 11 residues. The V gene lost 0 bases and the J gene lost 10 bases, with 5 bases spanning the gap.

This sequence originates from an adult man with Graves' ophthalmopathy. The chain combines TRBV13 with TRBJ2-3, with D hard to call. Material: peripheral blood. The CDR3 bases are TGTGCCAGCAGCTTAGGTCAATCGCAGTATTTT. Translated: CASSLGQSQYF.